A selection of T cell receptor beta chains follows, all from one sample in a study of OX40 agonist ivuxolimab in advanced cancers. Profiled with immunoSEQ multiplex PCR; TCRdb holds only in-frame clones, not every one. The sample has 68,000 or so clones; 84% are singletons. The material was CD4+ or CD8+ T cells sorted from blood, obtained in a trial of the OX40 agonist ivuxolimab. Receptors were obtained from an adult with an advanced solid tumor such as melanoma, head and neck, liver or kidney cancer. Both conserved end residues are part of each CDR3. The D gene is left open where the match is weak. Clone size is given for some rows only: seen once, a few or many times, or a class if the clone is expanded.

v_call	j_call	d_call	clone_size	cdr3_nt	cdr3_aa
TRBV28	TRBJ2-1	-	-	TGTGCCAGCAGCTTATACCGCAATGAGCAGTTCTTC	CASSLYRNEQFF
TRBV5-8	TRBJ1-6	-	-	TGTGCCAGCAGCTTCGGGGTTTATTCACCCCTCCACTTT	CASSFGVYSPLHF
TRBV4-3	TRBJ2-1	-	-	TGCGCCAGCAGCGCAGACTACTCCTACAATGAGCAGTTCTTC	CASSADYSYNEQFF
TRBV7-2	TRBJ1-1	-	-	TGTGCCAGCAGCTTAGTCAGGCAGAACACTGAAGCTTTCTTT	CASSLVRQNTEAFF
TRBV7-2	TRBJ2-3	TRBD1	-	TGTGCCAGCCGGCAAGGACAGGGTAAAACAGATACGCAGTATTTT	CASRQGQGKTDTQYF
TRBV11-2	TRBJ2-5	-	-	TGTGCCAGCAGCTCAGATCAAGAGACCCAGTACTTC	CASSSDQETQYF
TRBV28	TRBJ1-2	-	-	TGTGCCAGCAGTCAAGGGGCCCCCTATGGCTACACCTTC	CASSQGAPYGYTF
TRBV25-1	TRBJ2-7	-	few	TGTGCCAGCAGTCGAGACAGCGGAGGTGAGCAGTACTTC	CASSRDSGGEQYF
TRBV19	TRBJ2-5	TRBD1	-	TGTGCCAGTAGCCCCCAGGGGGAGATACTCCAAGAGACCCAGTACTTC	CASSPQGEILQETQYF
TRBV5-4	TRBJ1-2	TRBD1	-	TGTGCCAGCAGCTCCCGTTTGGGGGCCGACAGGGTGAATGGCTACACCTTC	CASSSRLGADRVNGYTF